Listed here is a single T cell receptor beta chain. Its antigen is unidentified. This entry is derived from a study of T cell clones after liver transplantation. The study, taken as a whole, reports: In most of the 8 subjects, circulating graft-donor-reactive CD4 TCRbeta sequences fell significantly after transplant.

The CDR3 consists of 14 residues. Unmatched junction bases numbered 7, after V lost 4 bases and J lost 4 bases. Germline CDR1 SGHRS, CDR2 YFSETQ. Assay: immunoSEQ multiplex PCR; the TCRdb copy retains only in-frame clones and omits some. This sample yields about 120,000 clones, of which 75% to 95% are seen a single time; around 0.86% belongs to the top ten. The source of this sequence is a human patient who received a liver transplant. Some of the T cells may derive from the graft donor. This specimen consisted of CD4+ T cells from blood, obtained 12 months after liver transplant. The chain couples TRBV5-1 to TRBJ2-7; 8 positions agree with TRBD2. The CDR3: CASSQSGSSYEQYF. In DNA, the CDR3 is TGCGCCAGCAGCCAAAGCGGGAGCTCGTACGAGCAGTACTTC.